This T cell receptor beta chain was recovered during a study of beta chain features in type 1 diabetes. Study-level results: Patients' naive, central memory and regulatory TCRB repertoires appeared more alike than those of healthy donors.

This CDR3 contains 14 residues. Trimming took 0 bases from V and 2 from J, leaving 8 bases between them. Germline CDR1 SGHNT, CDR2 YYREEE (reference sequence). Note on this clone: Its antigen remains unidentified.

cDNA synthesis used the whole RNA isolate, giving expressed TCRB sequences. Sequenced naive, central memory and regulatory T cell samples produced an average of roughly 3.5 million reads. The data were produced by immunoSEQ multiplex PCR, yet TCRdb's version contains in-frame clones alone and is incomplete. The data hold around 300,000 clones, with about 7.8% observed a single time. The rearrangement links TRBV5-4 to TRBJ1-2; no clear D. The sequence came from a woman aged 18-30 years in good health. Sequenced: central memory CD4+ T cells from blood. The CDR3 region is CASSLEAANYGYTF. The CDR3 coding sequence is TGTGCCAGCAGCTTGGAAGCAGCAAACTATGGCTACACCTTC.